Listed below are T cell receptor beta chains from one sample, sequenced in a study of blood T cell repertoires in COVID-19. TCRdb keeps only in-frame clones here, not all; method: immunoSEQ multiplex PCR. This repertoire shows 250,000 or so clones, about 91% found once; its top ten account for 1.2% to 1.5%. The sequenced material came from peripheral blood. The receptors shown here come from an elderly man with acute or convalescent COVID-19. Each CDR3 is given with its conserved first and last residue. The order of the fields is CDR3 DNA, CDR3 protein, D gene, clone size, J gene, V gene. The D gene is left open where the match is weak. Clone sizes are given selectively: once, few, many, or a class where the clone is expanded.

CDR3nt: TGTGCCAGCAGCGGGTTAGCGGGAGCACAAGAGACCCAGTACTTC
CDR3aa: CASSGLAGAQETQYF
d_gene: TRBD2
abundance: -
j_gene: TRBJ2-5
v_gene: TRBV5-6

CDR3nt: TGTGCCAGCAACACCGACAGGAAAGGCTACACCTTC
CDR3aa: CASNTDRKGYTF
d_gene: -
abundance: few
j_gene: TRBJ1-2
v_gene: TRBV9

CDR3nt: TGTGCCAGCAGTTTATTGGGTCAGGGCGCCTACGAGCAGTACTTC
CDR3aa: CASSLLGQGAYEQYF
d_gene: -
abundance: -
j_gene: TRBJ2-7
v_gene: TRBV28

CDR3nt: TGCGCCAGCAGCTTGGGCTTACCGGGACAGGGCCTGGATGGCTACACCTTC
CDR3aa: CASSLGLPGQGLDGYTF
d_gene: TRBD1
abundance: -
j_gene: TRBJ1-2
v_gene: TRBV5-1

CDR3nt: TGTGCCAGCAGCCACTCGACTAGCGGGAGAGCCCACGAGCAGTACTTC
CDR3aa: CASSHSTSGRAHEQYF
d_gene: TRBD2
abundance: -
j_gene: TRBJ2-7
v_gene: TRBV3-1/TRBV3-2

CDR3nt: TGTGCCAGCAGCCAAGAGGTAGCGGGGGGGCAAGAGACCCAGTACTTC
CDR3aa: CASSQEVAGGQETQYF
d_gene: TRBD2
abundance: -
j_gene: TRBJ2-5
v_gene: TRBV14

CDR3nt: TGCGCCAGCAGTCCAGAAGGAAACACCATATATTTT
CDR3aa: CASSPEGNTIYF
d_gene: -
abundance: few
j_gene: TRBJ1-3
v_gene: TRBV5-1

CDR3nt: TGCGCCAGCAGCTTGGCGAGGACAGGGGGAGTTGAGCAGTACTTC
CDR3aa: CASSLARTGGVEQYF
d_gene: TRBD1
abundance: -
j_gene: TRBJ2-7
v_gene: TRBV5-1

CDR3nt: TGCGCCAGCAGCTTGTGGGCTATGGGGGGAACCGGGGAGCTGTTTTTT
CDR3aa: CASSLWAMGGTGELFF
d_gene: -
abundance: -
j_gene: TRBJ2-2
v_gene: TRBV5-1

CDR3nt: TGTGCCAGCAGCTTAAACAGGGTTACGGATACGCAGTATTTT
CDR3aa: CASSLNRVTDTQYF
d_gene: -
abundance: -
j_gene: TRBJ2-3
v_gene: TRBV7-3

CDR3nt: TGCGCCAGCAGCCTTAGGACAGGGGGTAACTATGGCTACACCTTC
CDR3aa: CASSLRTGGNYGYTF
d_gene: TRBD1
abundance: -
j_gene: TRBJ1-2
v_gene: TRBV4-1

CDR3nt: TGTGCCAGCATTTTAAAAAGGGGCTACGAGCAGTACTTC
CDR3aa: CASILKRGYEQYF
d_gene: -
abundance: -
j_gene: TRBJ2-7
v_gene: TRBV2

CDR3nt: TGCGCCAGCAGCCCCGGGAGGGGTTCCGGGGCCAACGTCCTGACTTTC
CDR3aa: CASSPGRGSGANVLTF
d_gene: TRBD2
abundance: -
j_gene: TRBJ2-6
v_gene: TRBV4-1

CDR3nt: TGTGCCAGCAGCGTTCGTGGGGACAGAACCTACGAGCAGTACTTC
CDR3aa: CASSVRGDRTYEQYF
d_gene: TRBD1
abundance: -
j_gene: TRBJ2-7
v_gene: TRBV9

CDR3nt: TGTGCCAGCAGCCATATCCCCTACGAGCAGTACTTC
CDR3aa: CASSHIPYEQYF
d_gene: -
abundance: -
j_gene: TRBJ2-7
v_gene: TRBV4-2

CDR3nt: TGTGCCAGTAGTATAGCCCGGGACAGCTTACGGCCCCAGCATTTT
CDR3aa: CASSIARDSLRPQHF
d_gene: TRBD1
abundance: -
j_gene: TRBJ1-5
v_gene: TRBV19

CDR3nt: TGTGCCAGCAGTTCCTCGGGGTGGGGGCACCACGACAATAGCAATCAGCCCCAGCATTTT
CDR3aa: CASSSSGWGHHDNSNQPQHF
d_gene: -
abundance: -
j_gene: TRBJ1-5
v_gene: TRBV6-2/TRBV6-3

CDR3nt: TGTGCCAGCAGCCCTCGGGGGGACTCCTACAATGAGCAGTTCTTC
CDR3aa: CASSPRGDSYNEQFF
d_gene: TRBD2
abundance: -
j_gene: TRBJ2-1
v_gene: TRBV9

CDR3nt: TGCAGCGTGATCGGGACAGGGGGCAAGGCCAACGTCCTGACTTTC
CDR3aa: CSVIGTGGKANVLTF
d_gene: TRBD1
abundance: once
j_gene: TRBJ2-6
v_gene: TRBV29-1

CDR3nt: TGTGCCAGCAGTTACGGCCCAGATACCTACGAGCAGTACTTC
CDR3aa: CASSYGPDTYEQYF
d_gene: -
abundance: -
j_gene: TRBJ2-7
v_gene: TRBV6-2/TRBV6-3

CDR3nt: TGTGCCAGCAGCTTGAACAGCCTTGAAAAACTGTTTTTT
CDR3aa: CASSLNSLEKLFF
d_gene: -
abundance: -
j_gene: TRBJ1-4
v_gene: TRBV5-4

CDR3nt: TGTGCCAGTAGTTCCTTGGGAGGAGGGATTAACACCGGGGAGCTGTTTTTT
CDR3aa: CASSSLGGGINTGELFF
d_gene: -
abundance: -
j_gene: TRBJ2-2
v_gene: TRBV19

CDR3nt: TGTGCCAGCAGCGTAGGGGCTAGCGCGGGCAATGAGCAGTTCTTC
CDR3aa: CASSVGASAGNEQFF
d_gene: -
abundance: -
j_gene: TRBJ2-1
v_gene: TRBV9

CDR3nt: TGTGCCAGCAGCCAAGATGGGCCGGGACAGGGGAGCCAGCCCCAGCATTTT
CDR3aa: CASSQDGPGQGSQPQHF
d_gene: TRBD1
abundance: -
j_gene: TRBJ1-5
v_gene: TRBV4-2

CDR3nt: TGTGCCAGCAGCTCCGGGGATAGCGGTTTTCAAAGCTCCTACAATGAGCAGTTCTTC
CDR3aa: CASSSGDSGFQSSYNEQFF
d_gene: -
abundance: -
j_gene: TRBJ2-1
v_gene: TRBV11-2

CDR3nt: TGTGCCAGCAGCGGCCCAGGGGACTATGGCTACACCTTC
CDR3aa: CASSGPGDYGYTF
d_gene: -
abundance: once
j_gene: TRBJ1-2
v_gene: TRBV9

CDR3nt: TGTGCCAGTAGTGGGACTAGCGGGGGAATAGATACGCAGTATTTT
CDR3aa: CASSGTSGGIDTQYF
d_gene: TRBD2
abundance: -
j_gene: TRBJ2-3
v_gene: TRBV19

CDR3nt: TGTGCCAGCAGCTTAGAGCCTAGCGGGATCTCCTACAATGAGCAGTTCTTC
CDR3aa: CASSLEPSGISYNEQFF
d_gene: TRBD2
abundance: -
j_gene: TRBJ2-1
v_gene: TRBV7-2

CDR3nt: TGTGCCAGCAGCTCCAGGACAGGCCACTTCTCTGGAAACACCATATATTTT
CDR3aa: CASSSRTGHFSGNTIYF
d_gene: TRBD1
abundance: -
j_gene: TRBJ1-3
v_gene: TRBV7-6

CDR3nt: TGTGCCACCAGCAGAAGATCGGGACAGTTGGGAAAACTGTTTTTT
CDR3aa: CATSRRSGQLGKLFF
d_gene: TRBD1
abundance: once
j_gene: TRBJ1-4
v_gene: TRBV15

CDR3nt: TGTGCCAGCAGTTCCAGGGAGGGGTATGGCTACACCTTC
CDR3aa: CASSSREGYGYTF
d_gene: -
abundance: -
j_gene: TRBJ1-2
v_gene: TRBV27

CDR3nt: TGTGCCAGCAGTCGCCCAGGGACAGGGTCCTACGAGCAGTACTTC
CDR3aa: CASSRPGTGSYEQYF
d_gene: TRBD1
abundance: once
j_gene: TRBJ2-7
v_gene: TRBV28

CDR3nt: TGCGCCAGCAGCCAAATCGGGACAACTAACTATGGCTACACCTTC
CDR3aa: CASSQIGTTNYGYTF
d_gene: -
abundance: -
j_gene: TRBJ1-2
v_gene: TRBV4-3

CDR3nt: TGTGCCAGCAGTTTTCTTGGACAGCTTCCCTACGAGCAGTACTTC
CDR3aa: CASSFLGQLPYEQYF
d_gene: -
abundance: -
j_gene: TRBJ2-7
v_gene: TRBV28

CDR3nt: TGCAGTGCTAGTTTTCAGGGTGTAAACAATCAGCCCCAGCATTTT
CDR3aa: CSASFQGVNNQPQHF
d_gene: -
abundance: -
j_gene: TRBJ1-5
v_gene: TRBV20-1

CDR3nt: TGTGCCAGCAGCCTGGGACTAGCGGGGGGGCCGGGCACAGATACGCAGTATTTT
CDR3aa: CASSLGLAGGPGTDTQYF
d_gene: TRBD2
abundance: -
j_gene: TRBJ2-3
v_gene: TRBV7-9

CDR3nt: TGCGCCAGCACGGAAGGGGGGACTAGCTCCTATAATTCACCCCTCCACTTT
CDR3aa: CASTEGGTSSYNSPLHF
d_gene: -
abundance: -
j_gene: TRBJ1-6
v_gene: TRBV5-1

CDR3nt: TGCGCCAGCAGCCAAGACAGGGGATTCCAAGAGACCCAGTACTTC
CDR3aa: CASSQDRGFQETQYF
d_gene: -
abundance: -
j_gene: TRBJ2-5
v_gene: TRBV4-3

CDR3nt: TGTGCCAGCAGTCACCCAGGGGGCGCGAATGAAAAACTGTTTTTT
CDR3aa: CASSHPGGANEKLFF
d_gene: TRBD1
abundance: -
j_gene: TRBJ1-4
v_gene: TRBV6-1

CDR3nt: TGTGCCAGTAGTATTCTAGCTATTAACACCGGGGAGCTGTTTTTT
CDR3aa: CASSILAINTGELFF
d_gene: -
abundance: -
j_gene: TRBJ2-2
v_gene: TRBV19

CDR3nt: TGTGCCAGCAGCCAACGTCCCGGGACAGGGGAAGAAAAACTGTTTTTT
CDR3aa: CASSQRPGTGEEKLFF
d_gene: TRBD1
abundance: -
j_gene: TRBJ1-4
v_gene: TRBV3-1/TRBV3-2

CDR3nt: TGTGCCAGCAGTGAACCGCGCTCTGGAAACACCATATATTTT
CDR3aa: CASSEPRSGNTIYF
d_gene: -
abundance: -
j_gene: TRBJ1-3
v_gene: TRBV25-1

CDR3nt: TGTGCCAGCAATTTGGGGGGGGTCGGCTATGGCTACACCTTC
CDR3aa: CASNLGGVGYGYTF
d_gene: -
abundance: -
j_gene: TRBJ1-2
v_gene: TRBV28

CDR3nt: TGTGCCAGAAGCTTTCCGGGTCTGGTGGACGAGCAGTACTTC
CDR3aa: CARSFPGLVDEQYF
d_gene: -
abundance: -
j_gene: TRBJ2-7
v_gene: TRBV7-5

CDR3nt: TGCAGCGTTGACCCAGGAAGCTCCTACAATGAGCAGTTCTTC
CDR3aa: CSVDPGSSYNEQFF
d_gene: -
abundance: -
j_gene: TRBJ2-1
v_gene: TRBV29-1